These 23 T cell receptor beta chains share one sample of origin, sequenced in a study of neoadjuvant anti-PD-1 for oral cavity cancer (dated by TCRdb to the early 2020s). Libraries were prepared through the immunoSEQ multiplex PCR assay. Here the immuneACCESS table is served through TCRdb, limited to in-frame sequences with V and J called. Missing clones are a known gap in these copies; in checked studies unresolved V genes cover under half, and the rest lacks a known reason. This sample holds 25,000 or so clones; 25% to 30% were observed only once. Together, the top ten hold less than 20% of the sample. Explained via the paper, the time point label denotes: after neoadjuvant nivolumab, at surgical resection. Sequenced here: tumor tissue, sampled after nivolumab (anti-PD-1) treatment. These receptors came from a person aged 40 to 85 with oral cavity squamous cell carcinoma.

The CDR3 reads CASSLLGGGRTEAFF. As DNA, the CDR3 is TGTGCCAGCAGCTTGCTAGGCGGGGGACGAACTGAAGCTTTCTTT. The rearrangement links TRBV5-6 to TRBJ1-1; possibly TRBD1 for D (5 bases). The germline gives CDR1 SGHDT, CDR2 YYEEEE. This CDR3 is 15 amino acids long. Trimming took off 1 base at V and 5 bases at J, with 15 bases between the two ends.

This clone has ten or more counts. Here the CDR3 reads CASRRALGDTQYF. The CDR3 DNA is TGTGCCAGCCGCAGGGCCCTTGGGGATACGCAGTATTTT. The chain is built from TRBV25-1 and TRBJ2-3; possible D gene TRBD1, 5 bases. CDR1 is MGHDK, CDR2 SYGVNS, per germline. V was shortened by 8 bases and J by 6 bases, with 15 bases between the two germline ends. The length of the CDR3 is 13 residues.

In this sample, this clone turned up a few times. V usage is TRBV19 and J usage is TRBJ1-1, with a possible D match to TRBD1 (5 bases). The CDR3 has 13 residues. The germline V gene has CDR1 LNHDA and CDR2 SQIVND (reference sequence). V lost 5 bases, J lost 4 bases, and 11 bases lay in between. This chain's CDR3 is CASSAQEGTEAFF. CDR3 coding DNA: TGTGCCAGTAGTGCACAGGAGGGCACTGAAGCTTTCTTT.

The chain carries TRBV15 and TRBJ1-5; weak D call: TRBD1 (5 bases). Trimming cost V 3 bases and J 7 bases, with 13 bases left between them. This CDR3 has 14 residues. Germline lookup yields CDR1 LNHNV and CDR2 YYDKDF (reference sequence). The CDR3 loop is CATSRGGSAQPQHF. The CDR3 DNA is TGTGCCACCAGCAGGGGGGGGTCCGCGCAGCCCCAGCATTTT. Complete variable domain (other parts from reference TRBV15 and TRBJ1-5): DAMVIQNPRYQVTQFGKPVTLSCSQTLNHNVMYWYQQKSSQAPKLLFHYYDKDFNNEADTPDNFQSRRPNTSFCFLDIRSPGLGDTAMYLCATSRGGSAQPQHFGDGTRLSIL.

This sequence joins TRBV27 and TRBJ2-7, with D tentatively TRBD2 (6 bases). Trimming took 8 bases from V and 5 from J, leaving 13 bases between them. This CDR3 is 12 amino acids long. The V gene's germline CDR1 is MNHEY and CDR2 SMNVEV (reference sequence). DNA for the CDR3: TGTGCCAGCGGCCGGGGGAGAAACGAGCAGTACTTC. Amino acid sequence: CASGRGRNEQYF.

This clone was detected only a few times. The chain recombines TRBV19 with TRBJ2-1; a possible D gene is TRBD2 (5 bases). The CDR3 runs to 14 residues. Looked up from germline, CDR1 is LNHDA and CDR2 is SQIVND (reference sequence). The V gene lost 6 bases and the J gene lost 8 bases, with 17 bases spanning the gap. The CDR3 coding sequence is TGTGCCAGTAGCTATGGAGGCCCCGGGCATGAGCAGTTCTTC. Its protein product is CASSYGGPGHEQFF.

This clone was counted between two and nine times. V usage is TRBV6-1 and J usage is TRBJ2-1; D uncertain. Germline CDR1 MNHNS, CDR2 SASEGT. The V end was cut by 2 bases, the J end by 7 bases, with 9 bases between. The CDR3 consists of 13 residues. The CDR3 reads CASSEFMANEQFF. CDR3 nucleotide sequence: TGTGCCAGCAGTGAATTTATGGCGAATGAGCAGTTCTTC.

This clone showed up just a few times. DNA for the CDR3: TGCGCCAGCAGCCAAGATCGGAGGGTGGTAACTGAAGCTTTCTTT. Residues: CASSQDRRVVTEAFF. V usage is TRBV4-1 and J usage is TRBJ1-1; D is undetermined. Germline V lookup: CDR1 MGHRA, CDR2 YSYEKL. The CDR3 runs 15 residues. Between the trimmed V and J ends, which lost 0 bases and 5 bases, there was a span of 13 bases.

J is TRBJ2-1 and V is TRBV27; TRBD2 agrees at 8 bases. Losses at the gene ends were 5 bases for V and 3 bases for J; bases not matched to a gene: 6. The germline CDR1 and CDR2 sequences are MNHEY and SMNVEV (reference sequence). CDR3 length: 15 amino acids. The CDR3 protein is CASSPREGFYNEQFF. The CDR3 DNA is TGTGCCAGCAGTCCCCGGGAGGGGTTCTACAATGAGCAGTTCTTC.

Details on this clone: Sequence at one end of the junction differs from germline and may be a read error. This chain uses TRBV13 with TRBJ1-3; TRBD1 aligns across 7 bases. The CDR3 totals 15 residues. CDR1 is PRHDT and CDR2 is FYEKMQ in the germline V gene (reference sequence). The chain's CDR3 is CASGSRQGSRNTIYF. CDR3 DNA: TGTGCCAGCGGGTCCCGACAGGGCTCTAGAAACACCATATATTTT.

The V call is TRBV5-6, the J call TRBJ1-2, with D maybe TRBD1 (6 bases). The V end was cut by 5 bases, the J end by 9 bases, with 11 bases between. Germline assignment: CDR1 SGHDT and CDR2 YYEEEE. CDR3 length: 11 amino acids. In DNA form, the CDR3 reads TGTGCCAGCAGAGGACAGCGGAGCTACACCTTC. It yields the protein CASRGQRSYTF.

This clone was observed a few times. The chain joins TRBV27 to TRBJ1-1, with D possibly TRBD1 on 5 matching bases. Trimming shortened V by 5 bases and J by 5 bases, and 18 bases separated the two germline ends. The germline gives CDR1 MNHEY, CDR2 SMNVEV (reference sequence). The CDR3 is made up of 15 amino acids. The CDR3 spells CASSIRSLRGTEAFF. CDR3 DNA: TGTGCCAGCAGTATACGGAGCCTCCGGGGGACTGAAGCTTTCTTT.

The chain uses TRBV5-6 and TRBJ2-7; D perhaps matches TRBD2 (6 bases). CDR1 SGHDT and CDR2 YYEEEE come from the germline V gene. This CDR3 is built from 14 residues. V was pared by 0 bases and J by 0 bases, with 7 bases between. DNA of the CDR3: TGTGCCAGCAGCTTGGGCGGGGACTCCTACGAGCAGTACTTC. Translated: CASSLGGDSYEQYF.

CDR3 in amino acids: CASSLYLGGESYEQYF. The CDR3 DNA sequence: TGTGCCAGCAGTTTATACCTAGGAGGCGAAAGCTACGAGCAGTACTTC. The chain carries TRBV28 and TRBJ2-7; the D gene is possibly TRBD2 (5 bases). Germline loops: CDR1 MDHEN, CDR2 SYDVKM. Trimming took 1 base from V and 3 from J, leaving 16 bases between them. The CDR3 runs 16 residues. The whole variable domain, filled in from reference TRBV28 and TRBJ2-7, reads DVKVTQSSRYLVKRTGEKVFLECVQDMDHENMFWYRQDPGLGLRLIYFSYDVKMKEKGDIPEGYSVSREKKERFSLILESASTNQTSMYLCASSLYLGGESYEQYFGPGTRLTVT.

This clone has a handful of counts. This chain links TRBV5-4 with TRBJ2-3; D is perhaps TRBD1 or TRBD2 (5 bases each). The V end was cut by 4 bases, the J end by 4 bases, with 10 bases between. CDR1 and CDR2 from the germline V gene are SGHNT and YYREEE (reference sequence). CDR3 length: 13 amino acids. In DNA form, the CDR3 reads TGTGCCAGCAGCCAAGGGACGGCAGATACGCAGTATTTT. Translated, it gives CASSQGTADTQYF.

The chain carries TRBV7-6 and TRBJ1-1, with 9 nucleotides matching TRBD1. Germline lookup yields CDR1 SGHVS and CDR2 FNYEAQ. V trimming: 5 bases; J trimming: 1 base; junction bases outside the gene matches: 8. This CDR3 spans 16 amino acids. CDR3 amino acids: CASSPSGDRENTEAFF. The CDR3 DNA sequence: TGTGCCAGCAGCCCCAGCGGGGACAGGGAGAACACTGAAGCTTTCTTT.

This clone was observed a handful of times. This rearrangement joins TRBV6-5 to TRBJ1-2; D perhaps matches TRBD1 (5 bases). The CDR3 contains 15 residues. The germline V and J ends were trimmed by 0 bases and 4 bases, with 12 bases remaining between them. The V gene's germline CDR1 is MNHEY and CDR2 SVGAGI. For the CDR3, the DNA is TGTGCCAGCAGTTACTCGAGGACACAATTCTATGGCTACACCTTC. It encodes CASSYSRTQFYGYTF.

This clone has a count of ten or more. V and J are TRBV15 and TRBJ1-4, with D possibly matching TRBD1 (5 bases). The length of the CDR3 is 15 residues. V lost 3 bases and J 5 bases, leaving 13 bases between the germline ends. Germline CDR1 reads LNHNV; CDR2 reads YYDKDF (reference sequence). For the CDR3, the DNA is TGTGCCACCAGCAGGACGTGGGGGGAAAATGAAAAACTGTTTTTT. It specifies CATSRTWGENEKLFF. Supplemented by reference TRBV15 and TRBJ1-4, the full variable domain reads DAMVIQNPRYQVTQFGKPVTLSCSQTLNHNVMYWYQQKSSQAPKLLFHYYDKDFNNEADTPDNFQSRRPNTSFCFLDIRSPGLGDTAMYLCATSRTWGENEKLFFGSGTQLSVL.

This clone came up a few times. The chain uses TRBV7-9 and TRBJ2-2, with 12 bases fitting TRBD1. This CDR3 has 16 amino acids. V was pared by 5 bases and J by 7 bases, with 8 bases of the junction left unmatched. Germline values: CDR1 SEHNR, CDR2 FQNEAQ (reference sequence). CDR3 in amino acids: CASSRGTGGAFGELFF. DNA of the CDR3: TGTGCCAGCAGCCGAGGGACAGGGGGCGCGTTCGGGGAGCTGTTTTTT.

This clone is judged medium-sized (0.01 to 0.1%). Other DNA sequences in this sample translate to the same CDR3. CDR3 nucleotides: TGCAGCGTTAGGGAGAATAGCAATCAGCCCCAGCATTTT. Translation gives CSVRENSNQPQHF. The chain uses TRBV29-1 and TRBJ1-5; D call uncertain. This CDR3 spans 13 amino acids. V was cut by 5 bases and J by 0 bases, with 8 bases left in between. The V gene's germline CDR1 is SQVTM and CDR2 ANQGSEA.

In its sample, this clone ranks as medium-sized. This chain joins TRBV7-2 and TRBJ2-2, with TRBD2 as a possible D gene (6 bases). V was pared by 4 bases and J by 1 base, with 10 bases between. Germline CDR1 and CDR2: SGHTA and FQGNSA. This CDR3 region has 15 residues. The CDR3 sequence: CASSSGTRNTGELFF. The CDR3 DNA is TGTGCCAGCAGCTCCGGGACTCGGAACACCGGGGAGCTGTTTTTT.

V and J are TRBV6-4 and TRBJ2-3; D not certain. Trimming stripped 4 bases from V and 2 bases from J, with 10 bases between. The CDR3 covers 14 residues. Germline values: CDR1 MRHNA, CDR2 SNTAGT. The DNA of the CDR3 is TGTGCCAGCAGTGTGACACACTTCACAGATACGCAGTATTTT. This translates into CASSVTHFTDTQYF.

This clone was recorded only once. The V and J genes are TRBV6-5 and TRBJ1-3; no definite D call. CDR3 length: 12 amino acids. Germline CDR1 MNHEY, CDR2 SVGAGI. Trimming removed 6 bases at V and 0 bases at J, with 3 bases between. CDR3: CASRSSGNTIYF. The CDR3 DNA reads TGTGCCAGCAGGTCCTCTGGAAACACCATATATTTT.